The TCR beta chain under discussion was sequenced for a study of blood T cell repertoires in COVID-19. About the research overall: Samples taken during acute and convalescent COVID-19 were collected in the United States, Italy and Spain. PBMCs, B-cell-depleted T cells, or T cells were the source of the cDNA or gDNA that made up the material.

Original data processing: The authors estimated nucleated cell counts from reference gene primer amplification. Data came from immunoSEQ multiplex PCR; TCRdb stores just in-frame clones and leaves some out. V and J calls and clone size follow that table, whereas D and trimming were derived from the DNA. Found here are roughly 350,000 clones, around 84% of them singletons; the top ten hold under 4%. The CDR3 extends over 15 amino acids. After removal of 1 base from V and 6 bases from J, the junction contained 4 bases not matched to a gene. CDR1 is GTSNPN and CDR2 is SVGIG in the germline V gene (reference sequence).

The sequencing input was peripheral blood. The receptor comes from a young woman with acute or convalescent COVID-19. The V gene is TRBV30, the J gene TRBJ1-6; 9 bases align to TRBD1. For the CDR3, the DNA is TGTGCCTGGAGTGCCCGGGACAGGGTTAATTCACCCCTCCACTTT. It specifies CAWSARDRVNSPLHF.